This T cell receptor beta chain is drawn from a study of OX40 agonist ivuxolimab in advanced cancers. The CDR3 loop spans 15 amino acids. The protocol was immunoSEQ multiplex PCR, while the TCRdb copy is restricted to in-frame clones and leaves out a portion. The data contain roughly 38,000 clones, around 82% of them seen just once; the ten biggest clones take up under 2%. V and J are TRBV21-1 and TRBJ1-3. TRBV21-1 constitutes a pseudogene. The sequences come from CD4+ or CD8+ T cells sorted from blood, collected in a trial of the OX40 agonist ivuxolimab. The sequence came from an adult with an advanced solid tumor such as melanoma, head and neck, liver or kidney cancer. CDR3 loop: CASSKRLGFGNTIYF. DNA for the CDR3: TGTGCCAGCAGCAAACGCCTAGGGTTTGGAAACACCATATATTTT.